This TCR beta chain was documented in a study of T cell repertoires in cytomegalovirus infection. Study-level information: Indications of both CMV infection and matching HLA type were provided by public TCR beta signatures. Overall study results and limits: Dominating the ex vivo response were TCR beta clonotypes that were CMV-specific and HLA-C-restricted.

Germline V gene sequence: CDR1 DFQATT, CDR2 SNEGSKA (reference sequence). This CDR3 is built from 14 residues. V shed 0 bases and J shed 3 bases, with 12 bases lying between them. One entry per CDR3 protein, called by TCRdb with MiXCR from the reads. The data contain 250,000 to 350,000 distinct CDR3 sequences, roughly 24% of them singletons. On this clonotype itself: The antigen is not known.

This TCR came from a human donor in good health (CMV status not recorded). Some clones in this sample may be carry-over from other donors' samples. This chain connects TRBV20-1 to TRBJ2-7; D is uncertain. Material: PBMCs. The CDR3 DNA is TGCAGTGCTAGAGATAGGACCTTCTTCTACGAGCAGTACTTC. Translating it yields CSARDRTFFYEQYF.